These T cell receptor beta chains were read from a single sample in a study of cytomegalovirus exposure and HLA in healthy donors. Data came from immunoSEQ multiplex PCR; TCRdb stores just in-frame clones and leaves some out. This sample has 150,000 or so clones, with about 95% found just once. Sequenced sample: PBMCs. The source is a man between 18 and 35 years old in good health and CMV-seropositive. CDR3s include the opening cysteine and the closing phenylalanine or tryptophan. The order of the fields is J gene, V gene, clone size, D gene, CDR3 DNA, CDR3 protein. A D gene is named only where the DNA matches it firmly. Not every row has a clone size; where given, it reads once, few, many or a size class.

j_call: TRBJ2-5
v_call: TRBV5-1
clone_size: NA
d_call: TRBD2
cdr3_nt: TGCGCCAGCAGCTTGTCGGGATGGCTAGCGGGAGGGCAAGAGACCCAGTACTTC
cdr3_aa: CASSLSGWLAGGQETQYF

j_call: TRBJ1-5
v_call: TRBV4-1
clone_size: NA
d_call: NA
cdr3_nt: TGCGCCAGCAGCCCCATCTTCTCGGAGCCCCAGCATTTT
cdr3_aa: CASSPIFSEPQHF

j_call: TRBJ1-1
v_call: TRBV5-6
clone_size: NA
d_call: TRBD1
cdr3_nt: TGTGCCAGCAGCATCCCGGGACAGGGAGGAATAGGCACTGAAGCTTTCTTT
cdr3_aa: CASSIPGQGGIGTEAFF

j_call: TRBJ1-1
v_call: TRBV2
clone_size: NA
d_call: NA
cdr3_nt: TGTGCCAGCAGGGGTGACAGGATGAACACTGAAGCTTTCTTT
cdr3_aa: CASRGDRMNTEAFF

j_call: TRBJ2-5
v_call: TRBV10-3
clone_size: NA
d_call: TRBD1
cdr3_nt: TGTGCCATCAGTGCTGGACAGGGCGGAGGTAGAGAGACCCAGTACTTC
cdr3_aa: CAISAGQGGGRETQYF

j_call: TRBJ2-5
v_call: TRBV2
clone_size: NA
d_call: TRBD1
cdr3_nt: TGTGCCAGCAGACTTACAGGGGTAGTGGGACAAGAGACCCAGTACTTC
cdr3_aa: CASRLTGVVGQETQYF

j_call: TRBJ1-4
v_call: TRBV27
clone_size: NA
d_call: NA
cdr3_nt: TGTGCCAGCAGTTTGAGGGCATTATACACTAATGAAAAACTGTTTTTT
cdr3_aa: CASSLRALYTNEKLFF

j_call: TRBJ1-1
v_call: TRBV11-2
clone_size: NA
d_call: TRBD1
cdr3_nt: TGTGCCAGCAGCTCCATCCGGGACAGGGGGACTGAAGCTTTCTTT
cdr3_aa: CASSSIRDRGTEAFF

j_call: TRBJ2-7
v_call: TRBV11-3
clone_size: NA
d_call: NA
cdr3_nt: TGTGCCAGCAGCTTAGCAGGGTTCCCCTACGAGCAGTACTTC
cdr3_aa: CASSLAGFPYEQYF

j_call: TRBJ2-2
v_call: TRBV28
clone_size: once
d_call: NA
cdr3_nt: TGTGCCAGCAGTCCTCAGGGAAGGGGCGGGGAGCTGTTTTTT
cdr3_aa: CASSPQGRGGELFF

j_call: TRBJ1-2
v_call: TRBV6-5
clone_size: NA
d_call: TRBD1
cdr3_nt: TGTGCCAGCAGCCGCGGGACAGGGCGTGAGGGCTACACCTTC
cdr3_aa: CASSRGTGREGYTF

j_call: TRBJ1-3
v_call: TRBV5-1
clone_size: once
d_call: NA
cdr3_nt: TGCGCCAGCAGCTTGAGGCCCTATTCAGGGTCTGGAAACACCATATATTTT
cdr3_aa: CASSLRPYSGSGNTIYF

j_call: TRBJ1-2
v_call: TRBV28
clone_size: NA
d_call: NA
cdr3_nt: TGTGCCAGCAGTTTGCCAGGGCACGGCTACACCTTC
cdr3_aa: CASSLPGHGYTF

j_call: TRBJ1-4
v_call: TRBV18
clone_size: NA
d_call: TRBD1
cdr3_nt: TGTGCCAGCTCAACAACAGGGGGACTGTCGGATATTGAAAAACTGTTTTTT
cdr3_aa: CASSTTGGLSDIEKLFF

j_call: TRBJ2-2
v_call: TRBV28
clone_size: NA
d_call: TRBD2
cdr3_nt: TGTGCCAGCAGTTTATTTGTGGGAGGGCCAGTCGGGGAGCTGTTTTTT
cdr3_aa: CASSLFVGGPVGELFF

j_call: TRBJ1-1
v_call: TRBV18
clone_size: NA
d_call: NA
cdr3_nt: TGTGCCAGCTCACAAGATGCGGAAACTGAAGCTTTCTTT
cdr3_aa: CASSQDAETEAFF

j_call: TRBJ1-6
v_call: TRBV5-1
clone_size: NA
d_call: NA
cdr3_nt: TGCGCCAGCAGCTTGGGTAGCTCCTATAATTCACCCCTCCACTTT
cdr3_aa: CASSLGSSYNSPLHF

j_call: TRBJ2-7
v_call: TRBV10-3
clone_size: NA
d_call: NA
cdr3_nt: TGTGCCATCAGTGAGTCGCAGGGGCCAGCCACCTACGAGCAGTACTTC
cdr3_aa: CAISESQGPATYEQYF

j_call: TRBJ1-1
v_call: TRBV7-2
clone_size: NA
d_call: NA
cdr3_nt: TGTGCCAGCAGCTTAGCGGTCGGGTTGAACACTGAAGCTTTCTTT
cdr3_aa: CASSLAVGLNTEAFF

j_call: TRBJ1-5
v_call: TRBV4-1
clone_size: NA
d_call: TRBD1
cdr3_nt: TGCGCCAGCAGCCAAGTGGGGACAGGGGCTCAGCCCCAGCATTTT
cdr3_aa: CASSQVGTGAQPQHF

j_call: TRBJ1-1
v_call: TRBV2
clone_size: NA
d_call: TRBD1
cdr3_nt: TGTGCCAGCAGCGTGACAGGGGTCGCCCCCAAGGTTTTCTTT
cdr3_aa: CASSVTGVAPKVFF

j_call: TRBJ2-3
v_call: TRBV6-1
clone_size: NA
d_call: NA
cdr3_nt: TGTGCCAGCAGTGAAACAGGGCGGATGATCACAGATACGCAGTATTTT
cdr3_aa: CASSETGRMITDTQYF

j_call: TRBJ2-5
v_call: TRBV18
clone_size: NA
d_call: NA
cdr3_nt: TGTGCCAGCTCAACAGGGATTCAAGAGACCCAGTACTTC
cdr3_aa: CASSTGIQETQYF

j_call: TRBJ2-7
v_call: TRBV27
clone_size: NA
d_call: TRBD1
cdr3_nt: TGTGCCAGCGGGCGACAGGGGGGCCCCTACGAGCAGTACTTC
cdr3_aa: CASGRQGGPYEQYF

j_call: TRBJ2-3
v_call: TRBV29-1
clone_size: NA
d_call: NA
cdr3_nt: TGCAGCGTTGAAGATCAGGGCAGGACAGATACGCAGTATTTT
cdr3_aa: CSVEDQGRTDTQYF

j_call: TRBJ2-4
v_call: TRBV14
clone_size: NA
d_call: TRBD2
cdr3_nt: TGTGCCAGCAGCCAAGGAGCATTAGCGGGAGGGCTAAACATTCAGTACTTC
cdr3_aa: CASSQGALAGGLNIQYF

j_call: TRBJ2-7
v_call: TRBV28
clone_size: NA
d_call: TRBD2
cdr3_nt: TGTGCCAGCAGTTTAGGCTCGGGAGGGTCGTACTTC
cdr3_aa: CASSLGSGGSYF

j_call: TRBJ1-5
v_call: TRBV19
clone_size: NA
d_call: TRBD1
cdr3_nt: TGTGCCAGTAGTAGGGGACAGTTCAGCAATCAGCCCCAGCATTTT
cdr3_aa: CASSRGQFSNQPQHF

j_call: TRBJ2-3
v_call: TRBV10-3
clone_size: NA
d_call: TRBD1
cdr3_nt: TGTGCCATCAGTCCGGGACAGGGCCAAGATACGCAGTATTTT
cdr3_aa: CAISPGQGQDTQYF

j_call: TRBJ1-5
v_call: TRBV13
clone_size: NA
d_call: TRBD1
cdr3_nt: TGTGCCAGCAGCTTAGGGCAGGGGGCGGGACAGCCCCAGCATTTT
cdr3_aa: CASSLGQGAGQPQHF

j_call: TRBJ1-1
v_call: TRBV5-6
clone_size: NA
d_call: NA
cdr3_nt: TGTGCCAGCAGCTTTAGCACTGAAGCTTTCTTT
cdr3_aa: CASSFSTEAFF

j_call: TRBJ2-1
v_call: TRBV18
clone_size: NA
d_call: NA
cdr3_nt: TGTGCCAGCTCGTCGCCTGGGGCCAGGGGTAATGAGCAGTTCTTC
cdr3_aa: CASSSPGARGNEQFF

j_call: TRBJ2-2
v_call: TRBV7-3
clone_size: NA
d_call: TRBD1
cdr3_nt: TGTGCCAGCAGGCGTTTCCCGGGACAGGGTTACACCGGGGAGCTGTTTTTT
cdr3_aa: CASRRFPGQGYTGELFF

j_call: TRBJ2-1
v_call: TRBV5-4
clone_size: NA
d_call: TRBD1
cdr3_nt: TGTGCCAGCAGCCCGGACAGGGTGGGTGAGCAGTTCTTC
cdr3_aa: CASSPDRVGEQFF

j_call: TRBJ2-1
v_call: TRBV28
clone_size: NA
d_call: NA
cdr3_nt: TGTGCCAGCAGTCCGGGCTCCTACAATGAGCAGTTCTTC
cdr3_aa: CASSPGSYNEQFF

j_call: TRBJ1-5
v_call: TRBV19
clone_size: NA
d_call: NA
cdr3_nt: TGTGCCAGTCTCGGACAGATTAGCAATCAGCCCCAGCATTTT
cdr3_aa: CASLGQISNQPQHF

j_call: TRBJ2-7
v_call: TRBV27
clone_size: NA
d_call: TRBD1
cdr3_nt: TGTGCCAGCAGTTTATCTCCCCCACGGACAGGGGCGTACGAGCAGTACTTC
cdr3_aa: CASSLSPPRTGAYEQYF

j_call: TRBJ2-1
v_call: TRBV5-8
clone_size: NA
d_call: TRBD1
cdr3_nt: TGTGCCAGCAGCCCGAGAGGGGGCGAAGTGTTCTTC
cdr3_aa: CASSPRGGEVFF

j_call: TRBJ1-2
v_call: TRBV29-1
clone_size: once
d_call: TRBD1
cdr3_nt: TGCAGCGCGAAATCAGGGGGTGGAGGAGCTGGCTACACCTTC
cdr3_aa: CSAKSGGGGAGYTF

j_call: TRBJ1-5
v_call: TRBV28
clone_size: NA
d_call: NA
cdr3_nt: TGTGCCAGCTCTATCACTTCCGCCCAGCCCCAGCATTTT
cdr3_aa: CASSITSAQPQHF

j_call: TRBJ2-3
v_call: TRBV2
clone_size: once
d_call: NA
cdr3_nt: TGTGCCAGCAACGGGGGAGTAATAGATACGCAGTATTTT
cdr3_aa: CASNGGVIDTQYF

j_call: TRBJ2-1
v_call: TRBV27
clone_size: NA
d_call: NA
cdr3_nt: TGTGCCAGCAGTTTAAACGGGGATGAGCAGTTCTTC
cdr3_aa: CASSLNGDEQFF

j_call: TRBJ1-2
v_call: TRBV30
clone_size: NA
d_call: NA
cdr3_nt: TGTGCCTGGAGTATTGGGGGGGGCGATGGCTACACCTTC
cdr3_aa: CAWSIGGGDGYTF

j_call: TRBJ2-1
v_call: TRBV5-1
clone_size: NA
d_call: TRBD2
cdr3_nt: TGCGCCAGCAGCTTGGGTAGCGGGAGCTCCTACAATGAGCAGTTCTTC
cdr3_aa: CASSLGSGSSYNEQFF

j_call: TRBJ2-3
v_call: TRBV11-3
clone_size: NA
d_call: TRBD2
cdr3_nt: TGTGCCAGCAGCGCCCGACTAGCGGGAGGCACAGATACGCAGTATTTT
cdr3_aa: CASSARLAGGTDTQYF

j_call: TRBJ2-7
v_call: TRBV7-6
clone_size: NA
d_call: NA
cdr3_nt: TGTGCCAGCAGCTTGCGGGGATTCTACGAGCAGTACTTC
cdr3_aa: CASSLRGFYEQYF

j_call: TRBJ2-2
v_call: TRBV5-6
clone_size: NA
d_call: NA
cdr3_nt: TGTGCCAGCAGCTTGTTTCTCGGTCGGACCGGGGAGCTGTTTTTT
cdr3_aa: CASSLFLGRTGELFF

j_call: TRBJ2-2
v_call: TRBV15
clone_size: NA
d_call: NA
cdr3_nt: TGTGCCACCAGCAGAGATTCCCCCAGGGCAGGCACCGGGGAGCTGTTTTTT
cdr3_aa: CATSRDSPRAGTGELFF

j_call: TRBJ2-7
v_call: TRBV14
clone_size: NA
d_call: NA
cdr3_nt: TGTGCCAGCAGGGACACCAACGAGCAGTACTTC
cdr3_aa: CASRDTNEQYF

j_call: TRBJ1-1
v_call: TRBV27
clone_size: NA
d_call: NA
cdr3_nt: TGTGCCAGCAGCAACCAGGGCTTGAACACTGAAGCTTTCTTT
cdr3_aa: CASSNQGLNTEAFF

j_call: TRBJ2-5
v_call: TRBV2
clone_size: NA
d_call: NA
cdr3_nt: TGTGCCAGCACCGCTGGCGGGCGCCAAGAGACCCAGTACTTC
cdr3_aa: CASTAGGRQETQYF

j_call: TRBJ2-5
v_call: TRBV7-9
clone_size: NA
d_call: NA
cdr3_nt: TGTGCCAGCAGGCCCAGGGTCCAAGAGACCCAGTACTTC
cdr3_aa: CASRPRVQETQYF

j_call: TRBJ1-4
v_call: TRBV5-1
clone_size: once
d_call: NA
cdr3_nt: TGCGCCAGCAGCTTAACAGGGAGCAATGAAAAACTGTTTTTT
cdr3_aa: CASSLTGSNEKLFF

j_call: TRBJ2-7
v_call: TRBV6-1
clone_size: NA
d_call: TRBD1
cdr3_nt: TGTGCCAGCAGGGAGACAGGGGGCGACGAGCAGTACTTC
cdr3_aa: CASRETGGDEQYF

j_call: TRBJ1-2
v_call: TRBV2
clone_size: NA
d_call: NA
cdr3_nt: TGTGCCAGCAGTTCCCAGGGCCACTATGGCTACACCTTC
cdr3_aa: CASSSQGHYGYTF

j_call: TRBJ2-3
v_call: TRBV27
clone_size: NA
d_call: NA
cdr3_nt: TGTGCCAGCAGTGGCACCGGGAACACAGATACGCAGTATTTT
cdr3_aa: CASSGTGNTDTQYF

j_call: TRBJ2-6
v_call: TRBV7-3
clone_size: NA
d_call: TRBD1
cdr3_nt: TGTGCCAGCAGCTTAATGGGACAGGGGGCTTCTGGGGCCAACGTCCTGACTTTC
cdr3_aa: CASSLMGQGASGANVLTF

j_call: TRBJ2-3
v_call: TRBV29-1
clone_size: NA
d_call: TRBD1
cdr3_nt: TGCAGCGTTGAAGCGGAGGTGACAGGGTTTATCTCAGATACGCAGTATTTT
cdr3_aa: CSVEAEVTGFISDTQYF

j_call: TRBJ2-5
v_call: TRBV27
clone_size: NA
d_call: TRBD2
cdr3_nt: TGTGCCAGCAGTTTACGCAGCGGGAGGTTTGAGACCCAGTACTTC
cdr3_aa: CASSLRSGRFETQYF

j_call: TRBJ2-7
v_call: TRBV6-5
clone_size: NA
d_call: TRBD1
cdr3_nt: TGTGCCAGCAGTTTCCTTCCGGGACAGGGGCGATCCGAGCAGTACTTC
cdr3_aa: CASSFLPGQGRSEQYF